The rows below give T cell receptor beta chains drawn from one sample of a study of beta chain features in type 1 diabetes. Using immunoSEQ multiplex PCR, the repertoire was profiled, and TCRdb retains in-frame clones only, with some absent. Counted here are around 150,000 clones, 63% occurring once; the ten biggest clones make up about 0.081%. What was sequenced was naive CD4+ T cells from blood. Source of these receptors: a man in his thirties or forties with type 1 diabetes. The CDR3 runs from the conserved cysteine through the conserved F or W. Each record gives: V gene, clone size, J gene, D gene, CDR3 protein, CDR3 DNA. The D gene is left open where the match is weak. The size entry is marked missing in some rows and otherwise reads once, few, many or a size class.

>TRBV11-2|few|TRBJ2-1|-
CASSLVAGAYNEQFF
TGTGCCAGCAGCTTAGTGGCAGGGGCCTACAATGAGCAGTTCTTC
>TRBV7-2|-|TRBJ1-2|-
CASSSTGNNYGYTF
TGTGCCAGCAGCTCGACAGGAAATAACTATGGCTACACCTTC
>TRBV7-2|few|TRBJ2-3|-
CASSASGGTDTQYF
TGTGCCAGCAGCGCATCTGGGGGCACAGATACGCAGTATTTT
>TRBV2|-|TRBJ2-1|TRBD1
CASSKDRQFYNEQFF
TGTGCCAGCAGTAAGGACAGGCAGTTCTACAATGAGCAGTTCTTC
>TRBV18|-|TRBJ2-3|-
CASSPQSTDTQYF
TGTGCCAGCTCGCCCCAAAGCACAGATACGCAGTATTTT
>TRBV7-2|-|TRBJ2-1|TRBD2
CASSSPGTGGQIGQFF
TGTGCCAGCAGCTCCCCCGGGACGGGGGGTCAAATAGGGCAGTTCTTC
>TRBV9|-|TRBJ2-7|TRBD1
CASSVDLGQGSYEQYF
TGTGCCAGCAGCGTAGACCTCGGACAGGGATCCTACGAGCAGTACTTC
>TRBV27|-|TRBJ2-3|-
CASSPLNPPDTQYF
TGTGCCAGCAGTCCCTTAAACCCTCCAGATACGCAGTATTTT
>TRBV5-1|-|TRBJ2-7|TRBD1
CASSLGGTGVYEQYF
TGCGCCAGCAGCTTGGGAGGGACAGGGGTCTACGAGCAGTACTTC
>TRBV6-5|once|TRBJ1-1|-
CASSSGGGNTEAFF
TGTGCCAGCAGTTCTGGAGGGGGGAACACTGAAGCTTTCTTT
>TRBV11-2|-|TRBJ2-3|-
CASSHLGGGSTDTQYF
TGTGCCAGCAGCCACCTTGGGGGGGGCTCGACAGATACGCAGTATTTT
>TRBV19|-|TRBJ2-5|-
CASSLGGAGQETQYF
TGTGCCAGTAGTCTCGGAGGGGCTGGCCAAGAGACCCAGTACTTC
>TRBV2|-|TRBJ2-3|TRBD2
CASRGLAASTDTQYF
TGTGCCAGCAGGGGACTAGCGGCTAGCACAGATACGCAGTATTTT
>TRBV4-3|-|TRBJ1-2|-
CASSQQGGGYGYTF
TGCGCCAGCAGCCAACAGGGAGGAGGCTATGGCTACACCTTC
>TRBV9|-|TRBJ2-1|TRBD2
CASSVEAGVVNEQFF
TGTGCCAGCAGCGTAGAAGCGGGGGTGGTTAATGAGCAGTTCTTC
>TRBV5-6|-|TRBJ2-1|-
CASQLLDNEQFF
TGTGCCAGCCAGCTTTTGGACAATGAGCAGTTCTTC
>TRBV30|-|TRBJ2-1|-
CAWSGPGLSSYNEQFF
TGTGCCTGGAGTGGTCCGGGTCTGAGCTCCTACAATGAGCAGTTCTTC
>TRBV5-6|-|TRBJ2-7|TRBD2
CASSPGGTPYEQYF
TGTGCCAGCAGCCCGGGAGGAACCCCCTACGAGCAGTACTTC
>TRBV6-6|-|TRBJ1-1|-
CASTSPSASNTEAFF
TGTGCCAGCACTTCTCCCTCAGCGTCGAACACTGAAGCTTTCTTT
>TRBV7-9|-|TRBJ2-7|-
CASSLGLGEQYF
TGTGCCAGCAGCTTAGGGTTGGGCGAGCAGTACTTC
>TRBV9|-|TRBJ2-1|TRBD2
CASRPPGGNDEQFF
TGTGCCAGCAGGCCCCCGGGGGGTAACGATGAGCAGTTCTTC
>TRBV29-1|-|TRBJ2-1|TRBD2
CSVEPLAGFNNEQFF
TGCAGCGTTGAACCACTAGCGGGGTTTAACAATGAGCAGTTCTTC
>TRBV5-6|-|TRBJ2-5|-
CASSFGGETQYF
TGTGCCAGCAGCTTTGGGGGAGAGACCCAGTACTTC
>TRBV4-3|few|TRBJ2-1|TRBD2
CASSQAPGGALNEQFF
TGCGCCAGCAGCCAAGCGCCCGGGGGGGCCTTGAATGAGCAGTTCTTC
>TRBV7-9|-|TRBJ2-7|TRBD1
CASSSDRGTYEQYF
TGTGCCAGCAGCTCGGACAGGGGGACCTACGAGCAGTACTTC
>TRBV5-1|-|TRBJ2-7|-
CASSLAGDKRNF
TGCGCCAGCAGCTTGGCCGGGGACAAGCGGAACTTC
>TRBV29-1|few|TRBJ1-1|-
CSVGLDINTEAFF
TGCAGCGTAGGGCTGGACATTAACACTGAAGCTTTCTTT
>TRBV10-3|-|TRBJ1-6|TRBD1
CATQSDRDNSPLHF
TGTGCCACCCAATCTGACAGGGATAATTCACCCCTCCACTTT
>TRBV15|few|TRBJ2-1|-
CATSGIPGGTYNEQFF
TGTGCCACCAGCGGAATCCCCGGGGGAACCTACAATGAGCAGTTCTTC
>TRBV23-1|-|TRBJ1-5|TRBD1
CASSQGDRNNQPQHF
TGCGCCAGCAGTCAAGGGGACAGAAACAATCAGCCCCAGCATTTT
>TRBV7-2|few|TRBJ1-2|-
CASSLAPPGSNYGYTF
TGTGCCAGCAGCTTAGCCCCTCCGGGTTCAAACTATGGCTACACCTTC